This T cell receptor beta chain is from a study of cytomegalovirus exposure and HLA in healthy donors. Findings and limits, study-wide: Follow-up analysis later connected one missense variant in DCLRE1C with trimming of TCR beta V- and J-genes.

The length of the CDR3 is 14 residues. Germline V gene lookup returns CDR1 LNHDA and CDR2 SQIVND (reference sequence). Trimming removed 5 bases at V and 5 bases at J, with 12 bases between. Primers: 60 Vbeta forward and 13 Jbeta reverse. Data came from immunoSEQ multiplex PCR; TCRdb stores just in-frame clones and leaves some out. The table shows tens of thousands of clones, with approximately 70% occurring only once. The sample holds a few counts of this clone. Its target is unknown. Input material: PBMCs. This clonotype originated in a woman aged 45-65 years in good health and CMV-seronegative. This chain uses TRBV19 with TRBJ1-4; D is undetermined. In DNA, the CDR3 is TGTGCCAGTAGTGCAACCAACACAAATGAAAAACTGTTTTTT. This codes for CASSATNTNEKLFF.